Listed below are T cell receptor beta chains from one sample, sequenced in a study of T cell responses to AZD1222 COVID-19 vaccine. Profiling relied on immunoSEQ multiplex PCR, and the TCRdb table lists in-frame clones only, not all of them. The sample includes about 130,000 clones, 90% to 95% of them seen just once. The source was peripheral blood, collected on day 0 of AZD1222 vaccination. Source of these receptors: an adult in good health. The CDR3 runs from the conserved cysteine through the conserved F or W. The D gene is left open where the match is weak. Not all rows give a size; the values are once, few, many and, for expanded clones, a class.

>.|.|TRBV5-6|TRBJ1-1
CASSHITGLEIGAFF
TGTGCCAGCAGCCACATCACAGGGCTTGAAATTGGGGCTTTCTTT
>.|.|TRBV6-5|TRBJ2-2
CASSYSGNTGELFF
TGTGCCAGCAGTTACTCCGGGAACACCGGGGAGCTGTTTTTT
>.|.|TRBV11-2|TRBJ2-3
CASSLVRTDTQYF
TGTGCCAGCAGCTTAGTAAGGACAGATACGCAGTATTTT
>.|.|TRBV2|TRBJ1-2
CASSEWQGGGYTF
TGTGCCAGCAGTGAGTGGCAGGGCGGGGGCTACACCTTC
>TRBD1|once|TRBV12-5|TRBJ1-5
CASAWGTGIQPQHF
TGTGCTAGTGCCTGGGGGACAGGGATTCAGCCCCAGCATTTT
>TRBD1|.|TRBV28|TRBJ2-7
CASSLSGTGLSWEQYF
TGTGCCAGCAGTTTATCTGGGACAGGTCTTTCTTGGGAGCAGTACTTC
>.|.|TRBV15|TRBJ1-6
CATSRDWAESSYNSPLHF
TGTGCCACCAGCAGAGATTGGGCGGAAAGCTCCTATAATTCACCCCTCCACTTT
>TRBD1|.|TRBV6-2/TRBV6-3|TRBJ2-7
CASSSAGTGNYEQYF
TGTGCCAGCAGTTCAGCCGGGACAGGGAACTACGAGCAGTACTTC
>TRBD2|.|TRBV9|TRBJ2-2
CASSARTSGRLGTGELFF
TGTGCCAGCAGCGCGAGGACTAGCGGGAGGTTGGGCACCGGGGAGCTGTTTTTT
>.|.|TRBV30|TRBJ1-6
CAWRVRGGANSPLHF
TGTGCCTGGAGAGTGCGAGGAGGGGCTAATTCACCCCTCCACTTT
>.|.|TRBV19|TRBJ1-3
CASKTGGGNTIYF
TGTGCCAGTAAAACCGGGGGAGGAAACACCATATATTTT
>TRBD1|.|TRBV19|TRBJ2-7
CASRDRAGEQYF
TGTGCCTCCCGGGACAGGGCGGGGGAGCAGTACTTC
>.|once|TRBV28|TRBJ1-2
CASSLISLTINYGYTF
TGTGCCAGCAGTTTGATCAGCCTAACCATTAACTATGGCTACACCTTC
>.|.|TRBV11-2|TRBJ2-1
CASSLGRQSNNEQFF
TGTGCCAGCAGCTTAGGTCGACAGTCAAACAATGAGCAGTTCTTC
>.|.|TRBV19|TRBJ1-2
CASMNRAGYTF
TGTGCCAGTATGAACAGGGCTGGCTACACCTTC
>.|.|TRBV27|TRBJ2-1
CASAWGNEQFF
TGTGCCAGTGCGTGGGGTAATGAGCAGTTCTTC
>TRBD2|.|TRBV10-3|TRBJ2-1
CAISDRLAGFYEQFF
TGTGCCATCAGTGACCGACTAGCGGGATTCTATGAGCAGTTCTTC
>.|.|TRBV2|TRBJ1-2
CASSESQANYGYTF
TGTGCCAGCAGTGAAAGTCAGGCTAACTATGGCTACACCTTC
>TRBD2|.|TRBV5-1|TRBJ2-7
CASSLVAGDEQYF
TGCGCCAGCAGCTTGGTAGCGGGGGATGAGCAGTACTTC
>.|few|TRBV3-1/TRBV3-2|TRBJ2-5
CASSQVSGPETQYF
TGTGCCAGCAGCCAAGTGAGCGGTCCCGAGACCCAGTACTTC
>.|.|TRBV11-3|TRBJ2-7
CASSLTASYEQYF
TGTGCCAGCAGCTTGACAGCTTCCTACGAGCAGTACTTC
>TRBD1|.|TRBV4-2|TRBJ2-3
CASSPETGSDTQYF
TGTGCCAGCAGCCCCGAGACAGGGTCAGATACGCAGTATTTT
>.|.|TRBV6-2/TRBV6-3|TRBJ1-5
CASSYRNQPQHF
TGTGCCAGCAGTTACCGGAATCAGCCCCAGCATTTT
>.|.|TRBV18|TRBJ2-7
CASSPGPDGSYEQYF
TGTGCCAGCTCGCCGGGACCGGACGGCTCCTACGAGCAGTACTTC
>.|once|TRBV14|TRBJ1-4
CASSQATLKGEKLFF
TGTGCCAGCAGCCAAGCGACGCTTAAAGGGGAAAAACTGTTTTTT
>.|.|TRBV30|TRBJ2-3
CAWSWAGPSDTQYF
TGTGCCTGGAGTTGGGCGGGACCCTCGGATACGCAGTATTTT
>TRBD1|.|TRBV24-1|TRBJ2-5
CATSDQDRGQETQYF
TGTGCCACCAGTGACCAGGACAGGGGCCAAGAGACCCAGTACTTC
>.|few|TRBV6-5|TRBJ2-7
CASTDGSPYEQYF
TGTGCCAGCACCGACGGGAGCCCCTACGAGCAGTACTTC
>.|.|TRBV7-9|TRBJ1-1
CASSLISGATEAFF
TGTGCCAGCAGCCTAATCAGCGGTGCCACTGAAGCTTTCTTT
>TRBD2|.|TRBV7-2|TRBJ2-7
CASSQRSYPPAGVAYEQYF
TGTGCCAGCAGCCAGCGCTCATACCCCCCAGCGGGAGTAGCCTACGAGCAGTACTTC
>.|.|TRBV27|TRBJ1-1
CASSLFGGSTEAFF
TGTGCCAGCAGTTTATTTGGGGGTAGCACTGAAGCTTTCTTT
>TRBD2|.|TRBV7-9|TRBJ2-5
CASSSDGTSGTETQYF
TGTGCCAGCAGCTCAGATGGGACTAGCGGGACCGAGACCCAGTACTTC
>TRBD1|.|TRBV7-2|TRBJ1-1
CASSIGTGNTEAFF
TGTGCCAGCAGCATTGGGACAGGAAACACTGAAGCTTTCTTT
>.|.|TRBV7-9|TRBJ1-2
CASSLMGFNYGYTF
TGTGCCAGCAGCTTGATGGGATTCAACTATGGCTACACCTTC
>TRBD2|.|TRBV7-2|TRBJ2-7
CASRLTSGGDYEQYF
TGTGCCAGCAGACTCACTAGCGGGGGGGACTACGAGCAGTACTTC
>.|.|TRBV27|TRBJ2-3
CASRDVLDSGGNTDTQYF
TGTGCCAGCAGGGACGTACTAGATTCCGGGGGCAACACAGATACGCAGTATTTT
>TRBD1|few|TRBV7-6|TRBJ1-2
CASSLVRGLGYTF
TGTGCCAGCAGCTTAGTCAGGGGGCTCGGCTACACCTTC
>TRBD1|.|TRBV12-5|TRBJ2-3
CASGLIRTGMTHTDTQYF
TGTGCTAGTGGTTTGATCCGGACAGGCATGACCCACACAGATACGCAGTATTTT
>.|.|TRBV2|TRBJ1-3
CASNLESGNTIYF
TGTGCCAGCAATTTAGAGTCGGGAAACACCATATATTTT
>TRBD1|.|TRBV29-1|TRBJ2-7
CSALLGTVASYEQYF
TGCAGCGCCCTACTCGGGACAGTGGCCTCCTACGAGCAGTACTTC
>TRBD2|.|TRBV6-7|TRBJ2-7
CASSLGTSGSFHEQYF
TGTGCCAGCAGCCTAGGGACTAGCGGGAGTTTCCACGAGCAGTACTTC
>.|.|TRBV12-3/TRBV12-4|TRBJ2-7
CASSFLRDEQYF
TGTGCCAGCAGTTTTTTAAGGGACGAGCAGTACTTC
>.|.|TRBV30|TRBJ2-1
CAWSWGGLEQFF
TGTGCCTGGAGTTGGGGCGGGCTTGAGCAGTTCTTC
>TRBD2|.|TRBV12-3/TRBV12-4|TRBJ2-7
CASSSGLAGVYF
TGTGCCAGCAGTTCAGGACTAGCGGGAGTATACTTC
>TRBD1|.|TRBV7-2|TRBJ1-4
CASSRTQGRYEKLFF
TGTGCCAGCAGCCGGACACAGGGGCGTTATGAAAAACTGTTTTTT
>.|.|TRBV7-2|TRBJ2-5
CASSLEAGLKTQYF
TGTGCCAGCAGCTTAGAGGCAGGGTTGAAGACCCAGTACTTC
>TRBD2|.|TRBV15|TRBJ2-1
CATSAGLEDEQFF
TGTGCCACCAGCGCCGGACTAGAGGATGAGCAGTTCTTC
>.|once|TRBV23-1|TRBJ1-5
CASSQDTGVPQHF
TGCGCCAGCAGTCAAGATACAGGAGTTCCCCAGCATTTT
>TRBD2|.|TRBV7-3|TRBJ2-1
CASSLTSGAYNEQFF
TGTGCCAGCAGCTTGACTAGCGGGGCCTACAATGAGCAGTTCTTC
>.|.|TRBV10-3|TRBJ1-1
CAISQNTEAFF
TGTGCCATCAGCCAGAACACTGAAGCTTTCTTT
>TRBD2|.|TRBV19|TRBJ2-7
CASSTPGLAGAYEQYF
TGTGCCAGTAGTACCCCGGGACTAGCGGGAGCCTACGAGCAGTACTTC